This T cell receptor beta chain appears in the sequencing data of a study of blood T cell repertoires in COVID-19. Study-wide background: Samples taken during acute and convalescent COVID-19 were collected in the United States, Italy and Spain. The cDNA or gDNA used as material had been derived from T cells, B-cell-depleted T cells, or PBMCs.

Per the authors' pipeline: Cell counts per sample came from amplifying reference gene primers. Libraries were prepared by immunoSEQ multiplex PCR; TCRdb keeps only in-frame clonotypes and omits some of them. Clone size and the V and J calls come from that table; the DNA yielded D and trimming. The sample holds 140,000 or so clones, approximately 88% seen once. Germline loops: CDR1 MGHRA, CDR2 YSYEKL. There are 14 residues in the CDR3. V lost 7 bases and J lost 0, with 11 bases in between. The TCR comes from a human donor in a cohort sampled during active COVID-19. What was sequenced was peripheral blood. V usage is TRBV4-1 and J usage is TRBJ2-3, with D possibly TRBD2 on 6 matching bases. The CDR3 coding sequence is TGCGCCAGCAAAAGACTAGGTAGCACAGATACGCAGTATTTT. Translating it yields CASKRLGSTDTQYF.